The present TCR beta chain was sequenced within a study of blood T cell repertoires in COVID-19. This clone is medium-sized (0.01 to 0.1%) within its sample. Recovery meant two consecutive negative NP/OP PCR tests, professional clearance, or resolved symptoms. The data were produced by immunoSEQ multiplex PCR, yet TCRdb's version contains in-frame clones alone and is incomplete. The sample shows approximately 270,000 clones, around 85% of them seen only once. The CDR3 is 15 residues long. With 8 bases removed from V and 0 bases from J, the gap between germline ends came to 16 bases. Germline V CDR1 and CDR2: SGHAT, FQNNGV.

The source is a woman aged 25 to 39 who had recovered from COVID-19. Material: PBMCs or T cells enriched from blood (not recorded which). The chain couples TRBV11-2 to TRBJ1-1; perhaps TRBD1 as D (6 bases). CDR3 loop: CASVQGSWMNTEAFF. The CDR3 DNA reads TGTGCCAGCGTTCAGGGGTCATGGATGAACACTGAAGCTTTCTTT.